This is a list of T cell receptor beta chains from one sample in a study of T cells in Graves' hyperthyroidism and ophthalmopathy. TCRdb re-called the multiplex PCR reads through MiXCR, storing one row per CDR3 protein. This table holds 550,000 to 600,000 distinct CDR3 sequences, over 15% found once. The sample consisted of blood. The receptor set was obtained from a woman aged 18-29 years with Graves' hyperthyroidism. Each CDR3 is given with its conserved first and last residue. A D gene is named only where the DNA matches it firmly. Size values are once, few and many counts, or a class for expanded clones, and some rows have none.

D	J	size	V	DNA	CDR3
TRBD1	TRBJ2-1	many	TRBV28	TGTGCCAGCAGTTTATCACAGGGGAACAATGAGCAGTTCTTC	CASSLSQGNNEQFF
NA	TRBJ1-2	few	TRBV12-5	TGTGCTAGTGGTTTAGTGGTGAGGGGTCATGGCTACACCTTC	CASGLVVRGHGYTF
NA	TRBJ1-3	few	TRBV4-3	TGCGCCAGCAGCCAAAAGGACACCTCTGGAAACACCATATATTTT	CASSQKDTSGNTIYF
NA	TRBJ2-3	many	TRBV2	TGTGCCAGCAGTTACTCCGGGACCCGCGCTGGCCGGGATACGCAGTATTTT	CASSYSGTRAGRDTQYF
NA	TRBJ1-6	NA	TRBV20-1	TGCAGTGCTAATACAATCGGGACGTCTCGGGGACCCCTCCACTTT	CSANTIGTSRGPLHF
TRBD2	TRBJ2-5	NA	TRBV28	TGTGCCAGCAGTTACCGGCTAGCGGGGGCCCCAGGCGAGGCCCAGTACTTC	CASSYRLAGAPGEAQYF
TRBD2	TRBJ2-1	many	TRBV6-6	TGTGCCAGCAGTTACTCGATAGCGGGGGGACCCCATGAGCAGTTCTTC	CASSYSIAGGPHEQFF
NA	TRBJ2-2	many	TRBV3-1	TGTGCCAGCAGCCAGGGGGTTTCGAACACCGGGGAGCTGTTTTTT	CASSQGVSNTGELFF
TRBD1	TRBJ1-5	few	TRBV12-5	TGTGCTAGTGGTTTCCAACAGGGGATGGATCAGCCCCAGCATTTT	CASGFQQGMDQPQHF
TRBD1	TRBJ1-5	NA	TRBV12-3/TRBV12-4	TGTGCCAGCAGCCGGGACAGGAGCAATCAGCCCCAGCATTTT	CASSRDRSNQPQHF
NA	TRBJ2-3	many	TRBV5-1	TGCGCCAGCAGCTTGGCCCTACTCGGCGGTAGCACAGATACGCAGTATTTT	CASSLALLGGSTDTQYF
NA	TRBJ1-2	few	TRBV20-1	TGCAGTGCTAGTACCGCGCCAGATGCTAACTATGGCTACACCTTC	CSASTAPDANYGYTF
TRBD2	TRBJ2-7	many	TRBV20-1	TGCAGTCGCGGGAGCAACGCCTACGAGCAGTACTTC	CSRGSNAYEQYF
NA	TRBJ2-2	NA	TRBV6-1	TGTGCCAGCAGTGACCTCCTGAACACCGGGGAGCTGTTTTTT	CASSDLLNTGELFF
TRBD1	TRBJ1-1	many	TRBV20-1	TGCAGTGCACGCCCGACAGGGGGCCGGACTGAAGCTTTCTTT	CSARPTGGRTEAFF
NA	TRBJ2-1	NA	TRBV12-3/TRBV12-4	TGTGCCAGCAGTCCTGGGGGAATAGCGTCGTACAATGAGCAGTTCTTC	CASSPGGIASYNEQFF
NA	TRBJ2-2	few	TRBV4-2	TGTGCCAGCAGCCAAGGTAGCGGTGACACCGGGGAGCTGTTTTTT	CASSQGSGDTGELFF
NA	TRBJ2-3	NA	TRBV20-1	TGCAGTGCTAAACGTGGAGCGGGTTCTACGCAGTATTTT	CSAKRGAGSTQYF
TRBD1	TRBJ2-5	few	TRBV20-1	TGCAGTGCTAGACGGCAGGGGGCTACGACCCAGTACTTC	CSARRQGATTQYF
NA	TRBJ1-2	NA	TRBV28	TGTGCCAGCAGTTTATATTTCTCGGCAGGGAACGGCTACACCTTC	CASSLYFSAGNGYTF
TRBD1	TRBJ2-5	many	TRBV13	TGTGCCAGCAGCTTAGGGCGACAGGGCGGGGAGACCCAGTACTTC	CASSLGRQGGETQYF
TRBD2	TRBJ2-3	few	TRBV6-4	TGTGCCAGCAGTGACTCGACGCTTACTAGCGGGGTGGCTACGCAGTATTTT	CASSDSTLTSGVATQYF
NA	TRBJ2-3	many	TRBV20-1	TGCAGTGCTCCAGCCGGACACTGGGATACGCAGTATTTT	CSAPAGHWDTQYF
TRBD2	TRBJ2-7	many	TRBV27	TGTGCCAGCAGTCACCGGACTAGCGGGGGAGCCGAGCAGTACTTC	CASSHRTSGGAEQYF
NA	TRBJ2-2	NA	TRBV6-2/TRBV6-3	TGTGCCAGCAGTTACTCGAGGGCCATCACCGGGGAGCTGTTTTTT	CASSYSRAITGELFF
TRBD2	TRBJ2-3	many	TRBV20-1	TGCAGTGTCCCCCCCCCGGCCAAGCGGGGCCTCACAGATACGCAGTATTTT	CSVPPPAKRGLTDTQYF
TRBD2	TRBJ2-7	many	TRBV7-2	TGTGCCAGCAGCTTAGTGGCTAGCGGAGCCTACGAGCAGTACTTC	CASSLVASGAYEQYF
TRBD2	TRBJ2-7	few	TRBV10-3	TGTGCCATCAGTGACCAGCGGCTAGCGGACTACGAGCAGTACTTC	CAISDQRLADYEQYF
NA	TRBJ1-5	few	TRBV6-1	TGTGCCAGCAGTGAAATCCGGGGTGATCAGCCCCAGCATTTT	CASSEIRGDQPQHF
TRBD1	TRBJ2-5	many	TRBV24-1	TGTGCCACCAGTGAGAACAGGGGTAGAGAGACCCAGTACTTC	CATSENRGRETQYF
TRBD1	TRBJ1-1	NA	TRBV15	TGTGCCACCAGCAGAGATAGACAGGGGGGGTCTGAAGCTTTCTTT	CATSRDRQGGSEAFF
TRBD1	TRBJ1-6	NA	TRBV18	TGTGCCAGCTCACCAGGGACAGGGGGTGTGAGTTCACCCCTCCACTTT	CASSPGTGGVSSPLHF
NA	TRBJ1-1	few	TRBV11-3	TGTGCCAGCAGCTTATTTTCTGGCAGCAACACTGAAGCTTTCTTT	CASSLFSGSNTEAFF
TRBD1	TRBJ1-1	few	TRBV15	TGTGCCACCAGCGGGGGACAGGGAACTGAAGCTTTCTTT	CATSGGQGTEAFF
NA	TRBJ2-7	many	TRBV28	TGTGCCAGCAGCCGGCCCCTTTCCTACGAGCAGTACTTC	CASSRPLSYEQYF
TRBD1	TRBJ1-4	NA	TRBV29-1	TGCAGCGCCCGGGGCCGGGACAGAGATGAAAAACTGTTTTTT	CSARGRDRDEKLFF
TRBD2	TRBJ2-7	many	TRBV2	TGTGCCAGCAGTCCTAGGACTAGCGGCCTAATCGAGCAGTACTTC	CASSPRTSGLIEQYF